This T cell receptor beta chain appears in the sequencing data of a study of CD8+CD57+ T cells in acquired aplastic anemia. The overall study: Average DNA yield from sorted CD4+ and CD8+ cells was about 3 ug.

The germline V gene has CDR1 SGHRS and CDR2 YFSETQ. The CDR3 contains 17 residues. V lost 3 bases, J lost 1 base, and 16 bases lay in between. Individuals selected for sequencing had exhibited CD8+CD57+ cell expansion on flow cytometry. Severe acquired aplastic anemia was present in every patient. The blood sampling took place in patients who had so far received no therapy. There are many counts of this clonotype. Antigen unknown. Study outcomes and limitations: The same twenty-nine CD8+ CDR3 sequences occurred in patients and in controls.

Genomic DNA provided the template from which TCR beta VDJ and CDR3 profiles were obtained. TCRdb re-called the reads with MiXCR, one entry per CDR3 protein. The sample carries around 290,000 distinct CDR3 sequences, roughly 61% recorded once. Sequencing was done on a sample of sorted CD4+, CD8+, or CD8+CD57+ T cells (not recorded which) from PBMCs. The receptor was isolated from a human donor with aplastic anemia. This chain connects TRBV5-1 to TRBJ2-2, with unresolved D. The CDR3 coding sequence is TGCGCCAGCAGCTCATTAAAACCTTCACAGAACACCGGGGAGCTGTTTTTT. Translated, it gives CASSSLKPSQNTGELFF.